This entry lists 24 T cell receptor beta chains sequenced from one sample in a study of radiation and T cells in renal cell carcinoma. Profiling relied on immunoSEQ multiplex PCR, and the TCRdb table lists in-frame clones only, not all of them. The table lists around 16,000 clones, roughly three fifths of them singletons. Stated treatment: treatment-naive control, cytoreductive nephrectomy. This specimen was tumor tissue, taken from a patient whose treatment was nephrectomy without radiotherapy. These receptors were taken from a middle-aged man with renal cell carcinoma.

The CDR3 coding sequence is TGTGCCAGCAGGGACGCCGCAGGGGGCACTGAAGCTTTCTTT. Its protein product is CASRDAAGGTEAFF. This rearrangement joins TRBV25-1 to TRBJ1-1, with 7 bases fitting TRBD1. In germline, CDR1 is MGHDK, CDR2 SYGVNS. The trim removed 6 bases at V and 4 bases at J, leaving 8 bases unmatched. This CDR3 region has 14 residues.

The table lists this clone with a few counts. DNA for the CDR3: TGTGCCAGCAGCGGCAAGTTTTCCTATGGCTACACCTTC. Amino acid sequence: CASSGKFSYGYTF. V usage is TRBV5-5 and J usage is TRBJ1-2; no reliable D call. The ends were cut back, 4 bases at V and 4 bases at J, with 11 bases in the middle. Per germline, CDR1 SGHKS and CDR2 YYEKEE (reference sequence). The CDR3 contains 13 residues.

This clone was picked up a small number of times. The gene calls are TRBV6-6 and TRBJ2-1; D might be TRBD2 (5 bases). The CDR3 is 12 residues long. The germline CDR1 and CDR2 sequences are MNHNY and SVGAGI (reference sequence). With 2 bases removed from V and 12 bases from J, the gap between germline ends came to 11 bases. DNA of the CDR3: TGTGCCAGCAGTTACAAGGGAGATCGGCAGTTCTTC. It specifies CASSYKGDRQFF.

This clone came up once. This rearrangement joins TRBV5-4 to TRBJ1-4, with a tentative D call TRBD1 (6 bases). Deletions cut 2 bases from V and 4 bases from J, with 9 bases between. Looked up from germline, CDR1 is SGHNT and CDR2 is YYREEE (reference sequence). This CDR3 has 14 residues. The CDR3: CASSLQGINEKLFF. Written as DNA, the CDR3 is TGTGCCAGCAGCTTACAGGGAATTAATGAAAAACTGTTTTTT.

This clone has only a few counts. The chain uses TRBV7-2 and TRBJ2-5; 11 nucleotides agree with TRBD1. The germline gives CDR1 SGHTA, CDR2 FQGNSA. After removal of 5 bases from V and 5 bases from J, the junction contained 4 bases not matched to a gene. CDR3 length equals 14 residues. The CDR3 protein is CASSPDRGHETQYF. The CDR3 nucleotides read TGTGCCAGCAGCCCGGACAGGGGGCACGAGACCCAGTACTTC.

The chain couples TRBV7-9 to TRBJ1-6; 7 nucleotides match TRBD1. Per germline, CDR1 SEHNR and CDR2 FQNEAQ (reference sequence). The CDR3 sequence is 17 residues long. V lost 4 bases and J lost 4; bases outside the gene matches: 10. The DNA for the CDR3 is TGTGCCAGCAGCTCCGTCAGGGGGGGCTTATATAATTCACCCCTCCACTTT. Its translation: CASSSVRGGLYNSPLHF. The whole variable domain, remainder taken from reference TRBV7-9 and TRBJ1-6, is DTGVSQNPRHKITKRGQNVTFRCDPISEHNRLYWYRQTLGQGPEFLTYFQNEAQLEKSRLLSDRFSAERPKGSFSTLEIQRTEQGDSAMYLCASSSVRGGLYNSPLHFGNGTRLTVT.

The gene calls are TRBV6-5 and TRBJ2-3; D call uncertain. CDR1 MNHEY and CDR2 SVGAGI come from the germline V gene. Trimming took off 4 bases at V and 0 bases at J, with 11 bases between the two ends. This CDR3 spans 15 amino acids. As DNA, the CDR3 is TGTGCCAGCAGTTCTTCCCCATCGAGCACAGATACGCAGTATTTT. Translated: CASSSSPSSTDTQYF.

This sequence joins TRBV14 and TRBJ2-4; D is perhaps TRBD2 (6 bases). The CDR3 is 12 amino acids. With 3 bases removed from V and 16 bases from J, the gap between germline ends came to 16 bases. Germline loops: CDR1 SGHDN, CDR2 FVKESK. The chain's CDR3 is CASSHPRTKIYF. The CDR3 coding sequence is TGTGCCAGCAGCCACCCAAGGACTAAGATATACTTC.

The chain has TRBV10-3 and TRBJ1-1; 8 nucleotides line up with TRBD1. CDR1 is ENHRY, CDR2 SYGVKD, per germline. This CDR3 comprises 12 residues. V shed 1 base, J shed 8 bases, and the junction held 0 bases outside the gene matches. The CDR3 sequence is CAISEWDREAFF. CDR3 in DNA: TGTGCCATCAGTGAGTGGGACAGGGAAGCTTTCTTT.

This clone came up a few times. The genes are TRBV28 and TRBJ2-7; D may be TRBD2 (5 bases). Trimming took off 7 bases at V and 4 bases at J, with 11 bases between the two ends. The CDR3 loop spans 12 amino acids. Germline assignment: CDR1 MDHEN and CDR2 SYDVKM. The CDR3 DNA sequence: TGTGCCAGCAACTCGGGGTTTTACGAGCAGTACTTC. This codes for CASNSGFYEQYF.

The CDR3: CASSLATSGRYGETQYF. In DNA form, the CDR3 reads TGCGCCAGCAGCTTGGCCACCAGCGGGAGGTATGGCGAGACCCAGTACTTC. The chain links TRBV5-1 to TRBJ2-5; 9 bases agree with TRBD2. Germline V lookup: CDR1 SGHRS, CDR2 YFSETQ. The CDR3 contains 17 residues. After removal of 0 bases from V and 5 bases from J, the junction contained 11 bases not matched to a gene. Drawing the rest from reference TRBV5-1 and TRBJ2-5, the complete variable domain is KAGVTQTPRYLIKTRGQQVTLSCSPISGHRSVSWYQQTPGQGLQFLFEYFSETQRNKGNFPGRFSGRQFSNSRSEMNVSTLELGDSALYLCASSLATSGRYGETQYFGPGTRLLVL.

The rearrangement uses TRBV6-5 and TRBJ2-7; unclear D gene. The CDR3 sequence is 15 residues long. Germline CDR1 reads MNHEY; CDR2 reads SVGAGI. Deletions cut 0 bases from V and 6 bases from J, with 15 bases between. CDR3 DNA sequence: TGTGCCAGCAGTTACTCGACACGGCTCCCTCGCGAGCAGTACTTC. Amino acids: CASSYSTRLPREQYF.

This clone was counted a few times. The CDR3 DNA is TGTGCCAGCAGTGAAGATTTTTACAGCTCTGGAAACACCATATATTTT. Amino acid sequence: CASSEDFYSSGNTIYF. J is TRBJ1-3 and V is TRBV6-1; D not certain. The CDR3 is made up of 16 amino acids. V was shortened by 1 base and J by 0 bases, with 10 bases between the two germline ends. Germline CDR1 and CDR2: MNHNS and SASEGT.

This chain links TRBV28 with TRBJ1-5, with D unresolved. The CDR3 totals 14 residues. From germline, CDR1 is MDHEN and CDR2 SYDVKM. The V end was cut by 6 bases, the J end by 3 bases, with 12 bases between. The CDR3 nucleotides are TGTGCCAGCAGCCCTGCGGGGTCCAATCAGCCCCAGCATTTT. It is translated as CASSPAGSNQPQHF. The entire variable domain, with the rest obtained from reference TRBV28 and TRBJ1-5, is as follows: DVKVTQSSRYLVKRTGEKVFLECVQDMDHENMFWYRQDPGLGLRLIYFSYDVKMKEKGDIPEGYSVSREKKERFSLILESASTNQTSMYLCASSPAGSNQPQHFGDGTRLSIL.

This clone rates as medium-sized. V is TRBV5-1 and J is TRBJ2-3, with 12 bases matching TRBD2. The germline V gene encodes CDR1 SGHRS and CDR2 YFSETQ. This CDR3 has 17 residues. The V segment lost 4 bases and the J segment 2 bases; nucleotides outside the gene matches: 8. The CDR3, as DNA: TGCGCCAGCAGCCCGAGACTAGCGGGGGTGCTCACAGATACGCAGTATTTT. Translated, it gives CASSPRLAGVLTDTQYF.

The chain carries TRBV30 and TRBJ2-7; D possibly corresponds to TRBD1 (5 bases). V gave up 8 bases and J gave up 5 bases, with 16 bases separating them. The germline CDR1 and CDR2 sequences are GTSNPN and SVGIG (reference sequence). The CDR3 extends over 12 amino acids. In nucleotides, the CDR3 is TGTGCCGGCTCACAGGTTTTCGACGAGCAGTACTTC. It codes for CAGSQVFDEQYF.

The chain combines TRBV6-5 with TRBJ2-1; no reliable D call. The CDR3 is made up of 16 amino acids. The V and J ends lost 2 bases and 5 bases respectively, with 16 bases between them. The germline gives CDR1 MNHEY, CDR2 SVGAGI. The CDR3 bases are TGTGCCAGCAGTTACCAGCCCAGAACAGTGAACAATGAGCAGTTCTTC. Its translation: CASSYQPRTVNNEQFF.

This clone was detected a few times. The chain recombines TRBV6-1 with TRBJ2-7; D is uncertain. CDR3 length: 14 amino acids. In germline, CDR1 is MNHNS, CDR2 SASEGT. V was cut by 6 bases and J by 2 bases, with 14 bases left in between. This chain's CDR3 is CASRGPGGTYEQYF. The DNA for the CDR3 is TGTGCCAGCAGAGGGCCTGGCGGAACCTACGAGCAGTACTTC.

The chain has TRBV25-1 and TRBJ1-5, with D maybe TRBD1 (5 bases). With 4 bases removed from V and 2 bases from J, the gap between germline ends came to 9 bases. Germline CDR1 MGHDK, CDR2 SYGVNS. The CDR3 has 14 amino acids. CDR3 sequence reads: CASSVGVGNQPQHF. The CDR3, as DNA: TGTGCCAGCAGTGTGGGGGTGGGCAATCAGCCCCAGCATTTT.

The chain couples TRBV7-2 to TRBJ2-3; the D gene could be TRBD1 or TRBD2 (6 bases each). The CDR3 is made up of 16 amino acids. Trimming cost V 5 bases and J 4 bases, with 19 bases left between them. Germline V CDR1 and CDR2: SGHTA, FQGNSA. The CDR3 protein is CASSPGGGLAADTQYF. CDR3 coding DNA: TGTGCCAGCAGCCCCGGGGGCGGACTCGCCGCAGATACGCAGTATTTT.

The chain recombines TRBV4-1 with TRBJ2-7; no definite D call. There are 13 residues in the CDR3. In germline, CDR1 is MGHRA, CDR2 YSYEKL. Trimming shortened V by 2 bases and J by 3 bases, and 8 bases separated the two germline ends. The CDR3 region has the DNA TGCGCCAGCAGCCAACTAGTGGACTACGAGCAGTACTTC. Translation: CASSQLVDYEQYF.

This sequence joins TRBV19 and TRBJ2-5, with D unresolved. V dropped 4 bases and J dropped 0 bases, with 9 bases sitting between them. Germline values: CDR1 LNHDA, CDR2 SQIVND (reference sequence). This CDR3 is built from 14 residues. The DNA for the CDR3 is TGTGCCAGTAGTAGATCAGTGTACCAAGAGACCCAGTACTTC. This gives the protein CASSRSVYQETQYF. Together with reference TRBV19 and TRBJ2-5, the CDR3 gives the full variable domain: DGGITQSPKYLFRKEGQNVTLSCEQNLNHDAMYWYRQDPGQGLRLIYYSQIVNDFQKGDIAEGYSVSREKKESFPLTVTSAQKNPTAFYLCASSRSVYQETQYFGPGTRLLVL.

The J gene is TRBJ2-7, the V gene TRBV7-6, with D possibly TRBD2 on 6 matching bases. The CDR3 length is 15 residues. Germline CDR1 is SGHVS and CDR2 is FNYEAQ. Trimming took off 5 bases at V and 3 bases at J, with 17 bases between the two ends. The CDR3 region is CASSALTSSIYEQYF. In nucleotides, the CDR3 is TGTGCCAGCAGCGCCCTGACTAGTTCTATCTACGAGCAGTACTTC. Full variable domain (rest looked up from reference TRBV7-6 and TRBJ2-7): GAGVSQSPRYKVTKRGQDVALRCDPISGHVSLYWYRQALGQGPEFLTYFNYEAQQDKSGLPNDRFSAERPEGSISTLTIQRTEQRDSAMYRCASSALTSSIYEQYFGPGTRLTVT.

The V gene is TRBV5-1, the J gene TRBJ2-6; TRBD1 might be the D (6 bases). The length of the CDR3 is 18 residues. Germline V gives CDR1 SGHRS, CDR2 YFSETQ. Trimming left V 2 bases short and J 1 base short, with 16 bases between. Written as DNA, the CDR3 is TGCGCCAGCAGCTTACAGGGTTTGACTTTATCTGGGGCCAACGTCCTGACTTTC. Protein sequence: CASSLQGLTLSGANVLTF.